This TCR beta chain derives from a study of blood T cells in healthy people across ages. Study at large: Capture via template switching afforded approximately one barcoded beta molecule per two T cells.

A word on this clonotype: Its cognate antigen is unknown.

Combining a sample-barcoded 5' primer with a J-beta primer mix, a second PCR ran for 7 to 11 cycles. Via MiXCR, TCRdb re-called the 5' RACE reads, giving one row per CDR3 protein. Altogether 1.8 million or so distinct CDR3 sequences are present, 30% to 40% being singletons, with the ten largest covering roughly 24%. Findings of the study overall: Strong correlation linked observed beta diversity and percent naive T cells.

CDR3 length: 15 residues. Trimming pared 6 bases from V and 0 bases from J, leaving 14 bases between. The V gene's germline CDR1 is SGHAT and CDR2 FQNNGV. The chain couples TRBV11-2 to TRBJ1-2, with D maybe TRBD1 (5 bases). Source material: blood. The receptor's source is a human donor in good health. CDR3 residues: CASSEPGKANYGYTF. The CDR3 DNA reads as TGTGCCAGCAGTGAGCCAGGGAAAGCTAACTATGGCTACACCTTC.